This is a list of T cell receptor beta chains from one sample in a study of beta chain features in type 1 diabetes. The repertoire was sequenced with immunoSEQ multiplex PCR; TCRdb's copy has only in-frame clones and lacks some. The table records some 640,000 clones, 11% to 15% of them present only once. The sequenced material came from naive CD4+ T cells from blood. The origin of the receptors is a man in his late teens or twenties with type 1 diabetes. The CDR3 runs from the conserved cysteine through the conserved F or W. Each record gives: J gene, V gene, clone size, D gene, CDR3 DNA, CDR3 protein. A D gene is named only where the DNA matches it firmly. Clone size is shown for a subset of rows, as once, few, many or a class of expanded clone.

J gene: TRBJ1-1
V gene: TRBV5-5
clone size: few
D gene: TRBD1
CDR3 DNA: TGTGCCAGCAGCTTGGACAGGGGGAACACTGAAGCTTTCTTT
CDR3 protein: CASSLDRGNTEAFF

J gene: TRBJ1-1
V gene: TRBV4-3
clone size: -
D gene: -
CDR3 DNA: TGCGCCAGCAGCCAAGACGGAGCGTACACTGAAGCTTTCTTT
CDR3 protein: CASSQDGAYTEAFF

J gene: TRBJ2-7
V gene: TRBV28
clone size: few
D gene: -
CDR3 DNA: TGTGCCAGCAACCCTGGGCAGCCTGGTAACTACGAGCAGTACTTC
CDR3 protein: CASNPGQPGNYEQYF

J gene: TRBJ2-3
V gene: TRBV30
clone size: -
D gene: -
CDR3 DNA: TGTGCCTGGAGTACCCTTCGTGGCCGAGATACGCAGTATTTT
CDR3 protein: CAWSTLRGRDTQYF

J gene: TRBJ2-5
V gene: TRBV9
clone size: -
D gene: -
CDR3 DNA: TGTGCCAGCAGCGTAGAGGGCCTGAGGGAGACCCAGTACTTC
CDR3 protein: CASSVEGLRETQYF

J gene: TRBJ1-6
V gene: TRBV4-2
clone size: few
D gene: TRBD1
CDR3 DNA: TGTGCCAGCAGCCAAGACTGGTCACAGGGGGGCAATTCACCCCTCCACTTT
CDR3 protein: CASSQDWSQGGNSPLHF

J gene: TRBJ1-2
V gene: TRBV10-1
clone size: -
D gene: -
CDR3 DNA: TGCGCCAGCAGTCCCTCCGGCAGTACTAACTATGGCTACACCTTC
CDR3 protein: CASSPSGSTNYGYTF

J gene: TRBJ2-6
V gene: TRBV30
clone size: -
D gene: -
CDR3 DNA: TGTGCCTGTAGCTCTGGGGCCAACGTCCTGACTTTC
CDR3 protein: CACSSGANVLTF

J gene: TRBJ2-7
V gene: TRBV19
clone size: few
D gene: -
CDR3 DNA: TGTGCCAGTAGTCAAACGAGGGTTCGGATGCGCGAGCAGTACTTC
CDR3 protein: CASSQTRVRMREQYF

J gene: TRBJ2-1
V gene: TRBV7-9
clone size: few
D gene: TRBD2
CDR3 DNA: TGTGCCGGGGGGACCCGCGGGAGCTCCTACAATGAGCAGTTCTTC
CDR3 protein: CAGGTRGSSYNEQFF

J gene: TRBJ2-1
V gene: TRBV19
clone size: few
D gene: TRBD2
CDR3 DNA: TGTGCCAGTAGCCCCGGACTAGCGGGGTCTTACAATGAGCAGTTCTTC
CDR3 protein: CASSPGLAGSYNEQFF

J gene: TRBJ1-1
V gene: TRBV29-1
clone size: few
D gene: TRBD1
CDR3 DNA: TGCAGCGTCGGACAGGGCGGCACTGAAGCTTTCTTT
CDR3 protein: CSVGQGGTEAFF

J gene: TRBJ2-7
V gene: TRBV28
clone size: -
D gene: -
CDR3 DNA: TGTGCCAGCAGTACGCCCGGGGAGGCGTACTTC
CDR3 protein: CASSTPGEAYF

J gene: TRBJ1-2
V gene: TRBV30
clone size: -
D gene: TRBD1
CDR3 DNA: TGTGCCTGGAGTGCTGATAAACCGGGACAGGGTTTCTATGGCTACACCTTC
CDR3 protein: CAWSADKPGQGFYGYTF

J gene: TRBJ2-5
V gene: TRBV6-6
clone size: few
D gene: -
CDR3 DNA: TGTGCCAGCAGTTCATGGACAGAAGAGACCCAGTACTTC
CDR3 protein: CASSSWTEETQYF

J gene: TRBJ2-5
V gene: TRBV28
clone size: few
D gene: -
CDR3 DNA: TGTGCCAGCAGTTTAGGGGCGGCTGACTGGCAAGAGACCCAGTACTTC
CDR3 protein: CASSLGAADWQETQYF

J gene: TRBJ1-3
V gene: TRBV2
clone size: -
D gene: -
CDR3 DNA: TGTGCCAGCAGCCTAGGACGTATCGGAAACACCATATATTTT
CDR3 protein: CASSLGRIGNTIYF

J gene: TRBJ1-1
V gene: TRBV6-5
clone size: -
D gene: TRBD1
CDR3 DNA: TGTGCCAGCAGTTCACAGGGGGCGCGAACTGAAGCTTTCTTT
CDR3 protein: CASSSQGARTEAFF

J gene: TRBJ2-2
V gene: TRBV7-2
clone size: -
D gene: -
CDR3 DNA: TGTGCCAGCAGCTTAGGCAGGGCCGGGGAGCTGTTTTTT
CDR3 protein: CASSLGRAGELFF

J gene: TRBJ1-6
V gene: TRBV7-9
clone size: few
D gene: -
CDR3 DNA: TGTGCCAGCAGCCGGGAGACTGGTAATTCACCCCTCCACTTT
CDR3 protein: CASSRETGNSPLHF

J gene: TRBJ1-5
V gene: TRBV30
clone size: -
D gene: -
CDR3 DNA: TGTGCCTGGAGTGCGGAGACCCTCAATCAGCCCCAGCATTTT
CDR3 protein: CAWSAETLNQPQHF

J gene: TRBJ2-6
V gene: TRBV9
clone size: -
D gene: -
CDR3 DNA: TGTGCCAGCAGCGCACGGGGATCTGGGGCCAACGTCCTGACTTTC
CDR3 protein: CASSARGSGANVLTF